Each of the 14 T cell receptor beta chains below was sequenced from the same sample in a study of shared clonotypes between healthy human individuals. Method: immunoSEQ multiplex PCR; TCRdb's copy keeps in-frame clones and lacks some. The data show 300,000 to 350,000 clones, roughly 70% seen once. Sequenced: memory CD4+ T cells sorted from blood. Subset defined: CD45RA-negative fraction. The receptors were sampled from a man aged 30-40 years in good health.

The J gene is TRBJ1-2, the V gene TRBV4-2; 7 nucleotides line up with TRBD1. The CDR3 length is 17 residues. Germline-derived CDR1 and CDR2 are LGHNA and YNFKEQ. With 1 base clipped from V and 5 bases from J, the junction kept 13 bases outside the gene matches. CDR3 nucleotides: TGTGCCAGCAGCCAAGTACATGTTGGGACAGCCTCATATGGCTACACCTTC. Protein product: CASSQVHVGTASYGYTF.

The CDR3 spells CASSKRSDRAKNTEAFF. The DNA for the CDR3 is TGTGCCAGCAGCAAAAGGTCGGACAGGGCGAAGAACACTGAAGCTTTCTTT. The V call is TRBV7-9, the J call TRBJ1-1; 8 positions agree with TRBD1. The CDR3 spans 17 residues. Losses at the gene ends were 5 bases for V and 1 base for J; bases not matched to a gene: 12. Germline V CDR1 and CDR2: SEHNR, FQNEAQ (reference sequence).

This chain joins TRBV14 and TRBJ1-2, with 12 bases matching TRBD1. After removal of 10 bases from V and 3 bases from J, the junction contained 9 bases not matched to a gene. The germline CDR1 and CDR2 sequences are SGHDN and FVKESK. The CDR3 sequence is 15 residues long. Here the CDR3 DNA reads TGTGCCACCGACGGGACAGGGGGCGTAGACTATGGCTACACCTTC. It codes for CATDGTGGVDYGYTF.

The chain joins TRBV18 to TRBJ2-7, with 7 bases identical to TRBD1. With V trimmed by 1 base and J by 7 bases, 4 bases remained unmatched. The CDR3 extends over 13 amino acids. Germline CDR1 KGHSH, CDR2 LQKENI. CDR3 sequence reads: CASSPRDSREQYF. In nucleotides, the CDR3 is TGTGCCAGCTCACCACGGGACAGCAGAGAGCAGTACTTC.

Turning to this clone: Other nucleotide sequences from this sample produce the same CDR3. CDR3 protein: CASSLRGSLSYEQYF. The CDR3 DNA reads TGTGCCAGCAGTTTGAGGGGATCCCTCTCCTACGAGCAGTACTTC. The rearrangement uses TRBV28 and TRBJ2-7, with D perhaps given as TRBD1 or TRBD2 (5 bases each). Germline V CDR1 and CDR2: MDHEN, SYDVKM. Trimming took 3 bases from V and 0 from J, leaving 12 bases between them. The CDR3 extends over 15 amino acids. The full variable domain, rest sourced from reference TRBV28 and TRBJ2-7, is DVKVTQSSRYLVKRTGEKVFLECVQDMDHENMFWYRQDPGLGLRLIYFSYDVKMKEKGDIPEGYSVSREKKERFSLILESASTNQTSMYLCASSLRGSLSYEQYFGPGTRLTVT.

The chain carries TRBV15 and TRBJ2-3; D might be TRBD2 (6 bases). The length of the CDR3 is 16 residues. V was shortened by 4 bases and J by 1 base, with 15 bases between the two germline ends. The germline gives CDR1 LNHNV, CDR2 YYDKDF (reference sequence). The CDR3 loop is CATSIRTSSGTDTQYF. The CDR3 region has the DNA TGTGCCACCAGCATTCGAACTAGCTCGGGCACAGATACGCAGTATTTT.

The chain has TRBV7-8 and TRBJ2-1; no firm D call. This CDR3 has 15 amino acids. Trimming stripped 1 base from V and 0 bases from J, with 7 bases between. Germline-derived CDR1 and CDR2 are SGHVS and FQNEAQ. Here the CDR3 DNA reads TGTGCCAGCAGCTTAGGTTCAAACTCCTACAATGAGCAGTTCTTC. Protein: CASSLGSNSYNEQFF.

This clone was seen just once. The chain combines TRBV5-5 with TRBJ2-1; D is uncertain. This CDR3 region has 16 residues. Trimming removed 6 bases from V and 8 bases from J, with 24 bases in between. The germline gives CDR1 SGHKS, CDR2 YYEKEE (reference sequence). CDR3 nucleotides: TGTGCCAGCACACCAGAGCTGCTCCGGCCCCTGGATGAGCAGTTCTTC. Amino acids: CASTPELLRPLDEQFF.

Here the CDR3 DNA reads TGCGCCAGCGGGGAGGAAGGGGGTGGCTACACCTTC. Translated, it gives CASGEEGGGYTF. The rearrangement joins TRBV5-1 to TRBJ1-2, with a weak D call TRBD1 (6 bases). CDR3 size: 12 residues. CDR1 and CDR2 from the germline V gene are SGHRS and YFSETQ. The ends were cut back, 7 bases at V and 7 bases at J, with 14 bases in the middle.

CDR3 coding DNA: TGCGCCAGCGTAAATCTAGAACGGAGCACAGATACGCAGTATTTT. This translates into CASVNLERSTDTQYF. The chain is built from TRBV4-1 and TRBJ2-3; D is unresolved. The CDR3 consists of 15 residues. The germline gives CDR1 MGHRA, CDR2 YSYEKL. V was shortened by 8 bases and J by 0 bases, with 15 bases between the two germline ends.

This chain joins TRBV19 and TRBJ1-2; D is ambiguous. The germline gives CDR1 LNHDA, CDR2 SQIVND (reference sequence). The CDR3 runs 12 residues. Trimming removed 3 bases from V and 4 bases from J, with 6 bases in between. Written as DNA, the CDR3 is TGTGCCAGTAGTATCTCCTTCTATGGCTACACCTTC. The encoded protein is CASSISFYGYTF.

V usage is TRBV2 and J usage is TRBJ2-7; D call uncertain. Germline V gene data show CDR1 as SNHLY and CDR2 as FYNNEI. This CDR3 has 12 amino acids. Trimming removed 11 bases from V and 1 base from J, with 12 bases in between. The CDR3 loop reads CASSLLSYEQYF. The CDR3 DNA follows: TGTGCCTCCAGCCTTCTTTCCTACGAGCAGTACTTC. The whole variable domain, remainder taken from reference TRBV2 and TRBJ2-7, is EPEVTQTPSHQVTQMGQEVILRCVPISNHLYFYWYRQILGQKVEFLVSFYNNEISEKSEIFDDQFSVERPDGSNFTLKIRSTKLEDSAMYFCASSLLSYEQYFGPGTRLTVT.

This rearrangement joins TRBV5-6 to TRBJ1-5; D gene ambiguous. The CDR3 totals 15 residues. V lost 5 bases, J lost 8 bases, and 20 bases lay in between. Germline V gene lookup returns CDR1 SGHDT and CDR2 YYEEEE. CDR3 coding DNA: TGTGCCAGCAGTTCTTTGGGGAGGGAGAATGAGCCCCAGCATTTT. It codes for CASSSLGRENEPQHF. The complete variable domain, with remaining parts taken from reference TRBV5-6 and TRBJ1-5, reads DAGVTQSPTHLIKTRGQQVTLRCSPKSGHDTVSWYQQALGQGPQFIFQYYEEEERQRGNFPDRFSGHQFPNYSSELNVNALLLGDSALYLCASSSLGRENEPQHFGDGTRLSIL.

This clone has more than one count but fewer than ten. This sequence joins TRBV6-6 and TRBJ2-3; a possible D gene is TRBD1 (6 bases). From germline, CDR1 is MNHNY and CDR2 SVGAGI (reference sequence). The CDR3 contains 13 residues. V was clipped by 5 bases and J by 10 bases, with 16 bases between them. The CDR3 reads CASSPRDIHPQYF. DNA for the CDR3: TGTGCCAGCAGTCCCCGGGACATTCATCCGCAGTATTTT.